This T cell receptor (beta chain) is drawn from a study of Tregs in tolerant kidney transplant recipients. A word on this clone: Antigen: not known.

Mixed chimerism was transient after nonmyeloablative marrow transplants from related graft donors. The repertoire was sequenced with immunoSEQ multiplex PCR; TCRdb's copy has only in-frame clones and lacks some. Counted here are about 64,000 clones, more than 75% occurring once; the ten biggest clones make up more than 3%. After removal of 1 base from V and 3 bases from J, the junction contained 5 bases not matched to a gene. CDR3 length equals 16 residues. The germline V gene has CDR1 MDHEN and CDR2 SYDVKM. Findings of the study overall: Donor-specific Treg expansion exceeded global Treg expansion in tolerant patients, suggesting antigen drive. The most relevant donor-specific Treg TCRbeta repertoire apparently came from expansion with activated donor B cells.

The sequence was collected from a human patient who received a combined kidney and bone marrow transplant. Some T cells may be graft donor cells. The J gene is TRBJ2-5, the V gene TRBV28, with 10 nucleotides matching TRBD1. This material consisted of CD4+ T cells from blood (PBMCs), taken 6 months after the transplant. The CDR3 here is CASSLSGQGREETQYF. DNA for the CDR3: TGTGCCAGCAGTTTATCGGGACAGGGGAGGGAAGAGACCCAGTACTTC.